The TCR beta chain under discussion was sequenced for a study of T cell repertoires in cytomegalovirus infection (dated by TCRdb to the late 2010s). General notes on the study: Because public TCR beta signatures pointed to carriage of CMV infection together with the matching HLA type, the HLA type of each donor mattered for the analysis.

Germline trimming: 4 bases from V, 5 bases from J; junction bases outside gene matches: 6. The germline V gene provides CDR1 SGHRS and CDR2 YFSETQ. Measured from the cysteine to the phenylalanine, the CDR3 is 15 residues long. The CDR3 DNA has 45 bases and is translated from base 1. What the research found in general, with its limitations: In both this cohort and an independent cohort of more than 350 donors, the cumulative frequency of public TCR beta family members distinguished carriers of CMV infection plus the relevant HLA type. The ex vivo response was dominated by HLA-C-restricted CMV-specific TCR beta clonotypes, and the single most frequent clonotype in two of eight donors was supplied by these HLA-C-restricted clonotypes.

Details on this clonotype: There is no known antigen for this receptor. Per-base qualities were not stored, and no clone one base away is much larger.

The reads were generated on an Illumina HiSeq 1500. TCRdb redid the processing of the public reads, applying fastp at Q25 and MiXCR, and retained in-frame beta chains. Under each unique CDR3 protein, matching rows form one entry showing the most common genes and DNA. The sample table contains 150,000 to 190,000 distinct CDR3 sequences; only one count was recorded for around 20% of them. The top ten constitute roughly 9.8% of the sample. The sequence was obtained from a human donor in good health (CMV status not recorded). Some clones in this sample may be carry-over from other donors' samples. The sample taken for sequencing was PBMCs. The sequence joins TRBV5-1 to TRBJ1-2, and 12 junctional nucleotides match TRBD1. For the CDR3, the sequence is CASSPGDRGRYGYTF. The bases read TGCGCCAGCAGCCCGGGGGACAGGGGGCGTTATGGCTACACCTTC.